The clone carrying this TCR beta chain was seen once. What it binds is not known. Time point: blood 4 weeks post-SBRT, at nephrectomy. Treatment meaning: 15 Gy SBRT to primary tumor, nephrectomy 4 weeks later. Nephrectomy followed 15 Gy stereotactic body radiation by 4 weeks. Serial blood draws occurred at baseline and 2 and 4 weeks post-SBRT. With 7 bases removed from V and 7 bases from J, the gap between germline ends came to 9 bases. The CDR3 runs 10 residues. The germline gives CDR1 SGHDT, CDR2 YYEEEE. The data derive from a study of radiation and T cells in renal cell carcinoma. Points from the study as a whole: In blood, top tumor clones expanded by 2 weeks, shrinking by 4.

Assay: immunoSEQ multiplex PCR; the TCRdb copy retains only in-frame clones and omits some. This repertoire shows around 170,000 clones, 88% found once; its top ten account for approximately 11%. The chain combines TRBV5-6 with TRBJ2-7; TRBD2 is a possible D gene (5 bases). The material was blood, obtained from a patient whose treatment included radiotherapy and nephrectomy. The TCR comes from a woman aged 50 to 60 with renal cell carcinoma. CDR3 sequence: CASSTGEQYF. The CDR3 DNA sequence: TGTGCCAGCTCGACGGGGGAGCAGTACTTC.